This entry lists 23 T cell receptor beta chains sequenced from one sample in a study of T cell repertoires in cytomegalovirus infection. TCRdb re-analysed the reads in MiXCR, keeping a single row per CDR3 protein. The table includes around 530,000 distinct CDR3 sequences, more than 15% detected once. The sample was CD8+ T cells from PBMCs. These receptors were taken from a human donor in good health (CMV status not recorded). Some clones in this sample may be carry-over from other donors' samples.

There are many counts of this clonotype. The CDR3 DNA sequence: TGTGCCACCTCCGGGACAGGCCCCTACGAGCAGTACTTC. It yields the protein CATSGTGPYEQYF. This chain links TRBV7-8 with TRBJ2-7; 8 nucleotides agree with TRBD1. The germline V gene has CDR1 SGHVS and CDR2 FQNEAQ. The length of the CDR3 is 13 residues. V was pared by 10 bases and J by 2 bases, with 7 bases of the junction left unmatched.

As for this clonotype: A clone one base away is much larger, so this may be a read error. This sequence joins TRBV12-5 and TRBJ2-7; tentatively, D is TRBD2 (5 bases). Germline V gene lookup returns CDR1 LGHNT and CDR2 FRNRAP. The CDR3 extends over 12 amino acids. This chain's CDR3 is CASQDGNYKQYF. Here the CDR3 DNA reads TGTGCTAGCCAAGACGGGAACTACAAGCAGTACTTC.

In the case of this clonotype: This may be a read error: a much more frequent sequence differs by one nucleotide. It is likely a read error, because the conserved phenylalanine at the end of the CDR3 is missing. The chain links TRBV28 to TRBJ1-5, with 9 nucleotides matching TRBD1. Germline CDR1 is MDHEN and CDR2 is SYDVKM. The J segment lost 6 bases and the V segment lost 6 bases, leaving 6 bases of the junction unmatched. The CDR3 sequence is 14 residues long. CDR3 coding DNA: TGTGCCAGCAGGGGGACAGGGAACCGTCAGCCCCAGCATTGT. This gives the protein CASRGTGNRQPQHC.

The rearrangement uses TRBV24-1 and TRBJ2-1, with D tentatively TRBD2 (7 bases). Germline loops: CDR1 KGHDR, CDR2 SFDVKD. The CDR3 extends over 15 amino acids. V lost 4 bases to trimming and J lost 3 bases, with 12 bases between them. DNA of the CDR3: TGTGCCACCAGTGAGACGGGGGGCCTCTACAATGAGCAGTTCTTC. This sequence encodes CATSETGGLYNEQFF.

This chain uses TRBV4-2 with TRBJ2-7; D unclear. The CDR3 runs 14 residues. CDR1 is LGHNA, CDR2 YNFKEQ, per germline. V lost 1 base to trimming and J lost 0 bases, with 7 bases between them. The CDR3 is CASSQVHSSYEQYF. CDR3 nucleotides: TGTGCCAGCAGCCAAGTTCACAGCTCCTACGAGCAGTACTTC.

In this sample, this clonotype turned up many times. This sequence joins TRBV7-8 and TRBJ1-1; D might be TRBD1 (6 bases). V was shortened by 5 bases and J by 1 base, with 14 bases between the two germline ends. This CDR3 is built from 15 residues. CDR1 and CDR2 (germline): SGHVS, FQNEAQ. CDR3 DNA: TGTGCCAGCAGCCAAGGGGGGGGAGCGAACACTGAAGCTTTCTTT. Its translation is CASSQGGGANTEAFF.

The chain joins TRBV19 to TRBJ2-3; D is possibly TRBD2 (7 bases). The CDR3 has 15 amino acids. The germline CDR1 and CDR2 sequences are LNHDA and SQIVND (reference sequence). V shed 3 bases and J shed 1 base, with 11 bases lying between them. The CDR3 sequence is CASSMRRGRTDTQYF. For the CDR3, the DNA is TGTGCCAGTAGTATGAGGCGGGGGCGCACAGATACGCAGTATTTT.

The rearrangement links TRBV19 to TRBJ2-2; the D gene is possibly TRBD1 (6 bases). Germline CDR1 LNHDA, CDR2 SQIVND (reference sequence). The CDR3 totals 15 residues. The V end was cut by 8 bases, the J end by 5 bases, with 18 bases between. CDR3 in DNA: TGTGCCAGTTGTTTACAGGGCCCGGGGACCGGGGAGCTGTTTTTT. This codes for CASCLQGPGTGELFF.

The chain uses TRBV29-1 and TRBJ2-3; 7 bases agree with TRBD1. The length of the CDR3 is 14 residues. The germline V gene encodes CDR1 SQVTM and CDR2 ANQGSEA. Losses at the gene ends were 6 bases for V and 5 bases for J; bases not matched to a gene: 11. DNA of the CDR3: TGCAGCGTCAATGGCGTGACAGGGAGAGATACGCAGTATTTT. This encodes CSVNGVTGRDTQYF.

There are a few counts of this clonotype. This chain links TRBV3-1 with TRBJ2-3; D unclear. Germline CDR1 LGHDT, CDR2 YNNKEL (reference sequence). The CDR3 is 13 amino acids. V dropped 0 bases and J dropped 5 bases, with 6 bases sitting between them. The CDR3 nucleotides read TGTGCCAGCAGCCAAGATCCCGGAGATACGCAGTATTTT. It is translated as CASSQDPGDTQYF.

This clonotype was detected ten times or more. The CDR3 nucleotides read TGTGCCAGCAGCTCAGCCCTATTCTACAATGAGCAGTTCTTC. Residues: CASSSALFYNEQFF. The chain links TRBV7-9 to TRBJ2-1; D gene uncertain. Deletions cut 4 bases from V and 3 bases from J, with 10 bases between. Germline CDR1 reads SEHNR; CDR2 reads FQNEAQ (reference sequence). CDR3 size: 14 residues. The full variable domain, rest sourced from reference TRBV7-9 and TRBJ2-1, is DTGVSQNPRHKITKRGQNVTFRCDPISEHNRLYWYRQTLGQGPEFLTYFQNEAQLEKSRLLSDRFSAERPKGSFSTLEIQRTEQGDSAMYLCASSSALFYNEQFFGPGTRLTVL.

This clonotype came up a few times. The chain employs TRBV28 and TRBJ2-5, with TRBD2 matching over 7 bases. This CDR3 has 16 amino acids. V was clipped by 5 bases and J by 2 bases; unmatched bases: 11. Germline V gene data show CDR1 as MDHEN and CDR2 as SYDVKM. The CDR3 bases are TGTGCCAGCAGTCCACCCCGGGAGGACTTACAAGAGACCCAGTACTTC. As protein: CASSPPREDLQETQYF.

This clonotype has a count of ten or more. This rearrangement joins TRBV7-3 to TRBJ2-2, with TRBD2 as a possible D gene (5 bases). V gave up 2 bases and J gave up 7 bases, with 14 bases separating them. The CDR3 has 15 residues. Germline V gene lookup returns CDR1 SGHTA and CDR2 FQGTGA. CDR3 sequence: CASSLEGPPVGELFF. The CDR3 DNA is TGTGCCAGCAGCTTAGAGGGCCCACCGGTCGGGGAGCTGTTTTTT.

There are a few counts of this clonotype. The chain recombines TRBV6-4 with TRBJ2-3; D is unresolved. V lost 3 bases and J 2 bases, leaving 12 bases between the germline ends. Germline CDR1 and CDR2: MRHNA and SNTAGT. The CDR3 extends over 15 amino acids. This CDR3 is CASSEYPSHTDTQYF. Written as DNA, the CDR3 is TGTGCCAGCAGTGAATACCCCTCTCACACAGATACGCAGTATTTT.

This clonotype showed up many times. The CDR3 is CASSAYSNQPQHF. CDR3 DNA sequence: TGTGCCAGCAGCGCCTATAGCAATCAGCCCCAGCATTTT. The gene calls are TRBV27 and TRBJ1-5, with D unresolved. Looked up from germline, CDR1 is MNHEY and CDR2 is SMNVEV (reference sequence). Trimming shortened V by 6 bases and J by 0 bases, and 6 bases separated the two germline ends. The CDR3 has 13 residues.

This clonotype was detected many times. The junction departs from the called germline gene at one end, perhaps through a read error. J is TRBJ1-2 and V is TRBV4-1; no definite D call. Germline V CDR1 and CDR2: MGHRA, YSYEKL. The CDR3 sequence is 12 residues long. The DNA for the CDR3 is TGCGCCAGCAGCCAAGGCGCCTATGGCTACGCCTTC. The encoded protein is CASSQGAYGYAF.

The rearrangement joins TRBV20-1 to TRBJ2-7, with no clear D. The germline CDR1 and CDR2 sequences are DFQATT and SNEGSKA (reference sequence). This CDR3 spans 14 amino acids. V lost 1 base to trimming and J lost 7 bases, with 17 bases between them. CDR3 residues: CSARAPDVRQEQYF. In nucleotides, the CDR3 is TGCAGTGCTAGAGCCCCCGACGTCAGGCAGGAGCAGTACTTC.

As regards this clonotype: One base away lies a much larger clone, so this may be a sequencing read error. The J gene is TRBJ1-2, the V gene TRBV6-5; 7 bases line up with TRBD1. CDR3 length: 15 amino acids. The junction had 7 bases not matched to a gene; V was cut back by 6 bases and J by 0 bases. Germline V gives CDR1 MNHEY, CDR2 SVGAGI. Written as DNA, the CDR3 is TGTGCCAGCAGGGCTACAGGGGCCCCTAACTATGGCTACACCTTC. Protein sequence: CASRATGAPNYGYTF.

CDR3 in amino acids: CSVRTGQAYEQYF. CDR3 bases: TGCAGCGTCAGGACAGGGCAAGCCTACGAGCAGTACTTC. This chain uses TRBV29-1 with TRBJ2-7, with TRBD1 matching 8 bases. CDR1 SQVTM and CDR2 ANQGSEA come from the germline V gene. V lost 6 bases and J lost 2; bases outside the gene matches: 6. This CDR3 has 13 residues.

This clonotype came up many times. The gene calls are TRBV27 and TRBJ2-1; 14 bases are shared with TRBD2. The CDR3 totals 18 residues. Germline trimming cut 4 bases from V and 0 bases from J; bases unmatched to any gene: 5. Looked up from germline, CDR1 is MNHEY and CDR2 is SMNVEV (reference sequence). CDR3 residues: CASSSGLAGAPSYNEQFF. The CDR3 DNA is TGTGCCAGCAGTTCGGGACTAGCGGGAGCCCCCTCCTACAATGAGCAGTTCTTC.

This clonotype was observed a handful of times. This sequence joins TRBV23-1 and TRBJ1-1, with 7 bases that match TRBD1. TRBV23-1 is given ORF status, its function remaining uncertain. The CDR3 runs 15 residues. Germline trimming cut 8 bases from V and 0 bases from J; bases unmatched to any gene: 9. The CDR3 nucleotides read TGCGCCAGCCCCCCTAGGGGGCCGTTGAACACTGAAGCTTTCTTT. Translating it yields CASPPRGPLNTEAFF.

The chain recombines TRBV11-2 with TRBJ2-1, with unresolved D. The V end lost 7 bases, the J end lost 9 bases, and 22 bases lay between the germline ends. Germline V CDR1 and CDR2: SGHAT, FQNNGV. The CDR3 loop spans 15 amino acids. CDR3 amino acids: CASNSLDSLYGEQFF. For the CDR3, the DNA is TGTGCCAGCAACTCATTAGATTCCCTTTACGGTGAGCAGTTCTTC. Complete variable domain (other parts from reference TRBV11-2 and TRBJ2-1): EAGVAQSPRYKIIEKRQSVAFWCNPISGHATLYWYQQILGQGPKLLIQFQNNGVVDDSQLPKDRFSAERLKGVDSTLKIQPAKLEDSAVYLCASNSLDSLYGEQFFGPGTRLTVL.

This rearrangement joins TRBV4-2 to TRBJ1-6; no reliable D call. V lost 0 bases and J lost 7, with 7 bases in between. Looked up from germline, CDR1 is LGHNA and CDR2 is YNFKEQ. This CDR3 has 14 amino acids. CDR3 loop: CASSQDQENSPLHF. CDR3 bases: TGTGCCAGCAGCCAAGATCAGGAGAATTCACCCCTCCACTTT.